Each of the 11 T cell receptor beta chains below was sequenced from the same sample in a study of blood T cell repertoires in COVID-19. Using immunoSEQ multiplex PCR, the repertoire was profiled, and TCRdb retains in-frame clones only, with some absent. The data hold some 260,000 clones, with roughly 90% observed a single time. The sequenced sample was PBMCs or T cells enriched from blood (not recorded which). These TCRs come from a woman aged 30 to 39 with acute COVID-19.

The V and J genes are TRBV28 and TRBJ2-7; 11 bases match TRBD2. This CDR3 has 15 amino acids. Germline loops: CDR1 MDHEN, CDR2 SYDVKM. V dropped 4 bases and J dropped 4; count of bases not matched to a gene: 6. The CDR3 is CASSSPGLADYEQYF. CDR3 coding DNA: TGTGCCAGCAGTTCACCGGGACTAGCGGATTACGAGCAGTACTTC.

This chain joins TRBV2 and TRBJ2-1; D may be TRBD1 (6 bases). Germline V CDR1 and CDR2: SNHLY, FYNNEI. The CDR3 covers 15 residues. Trimming took 6 bases from V and 4 from J, leaving 16 bases between them. The CDR3 DNA is TGTGCCAGCAGCGAGACAGGCTTTGATTACAATGAGCAGTTCTTC. This encodes CASSETGFDYNEQFF.

Here the CDR3 reads CASSAGQGPNEQYF. Written as DNA, the CDR3 is TGTGCCAGCAGTGCTGGGCAGGGGCCAAACGAGCAGTACTTC. The chain recombines TRBV25-1 with TRBJ2-7; possible D gene TRBD1, 6 bases. The CDR3 consists of 14 residues. Deletions cut 4 bases from V and 5 bases from J, with 15 bases between. Looked up from germline, CDR1 is MGHDK and CDR2 is SYGVNS.

The rearrangement links TRBV7-8 to TRBJ2-7, with a weak D call TRBD1 (5 bases). Trimming cost V 2 bases and J 0 bases, with 8 bases left between them. The CDR3 is 14 residues long. Germline CDR1 and CDR2: SGHVS and FQNEAQ. CDR3 sequence reads: CASSLIQGSYEQYF. CDR3 DNA sequence: TGTGCCAGCAGCTTAATTCAGGGCTCCTACGAGCAGTACTTC.

This CDR3 is CASTTDRGKQETQYF. The DNA for the CDR3 is TGCGCCAGCACCACCGACAGGGGAAAGCAAGAGACCCAGTACTTC. This chain joins TRBV10-1 and TRBJ2-5; 8 bases map to TRBD1. Germline loops: CDR1 WNHNN, CDR2 SYGVQD (reference sequence). Unmatched junction bases numbered 9, after V lost 7 bases and J lost 2 bases. The CDR3 is made up of 15 amino acids.

V gene TRBV5-6 combines with J gene TRBJ2-5; no firm D call. V lost 0 bases and J 1 base, leaving 7 bases between the germline ends. CDR1 is SGHDT, CDR2 YYEEEE, per germline. The CDR3 runs 14 residues. In nucleotides, the CDR3 is TGTGCCAGCAGCTTGGGTCCTTTCCAAGAGACCCAGTACTTC. Protein: CASSLGPFQETQYF.

The chain is built from TRBV7-9 and TRBJ2-4; a possible D gene is TRBD1 (5 bases). This CDR3 has 17 residues. Per germline, CDR1 SEHNR and CDR2 FQNEAQ (reference sequence). Between the trimmed V and J ends, which lost 4 bases and 6 bases, there was a span of 22 bases. The CDR3 DNA reads TGTGCCAGCAGCTCAGTCAGGGATGCCCTCCAAAGAAACATTCAGTACTTC. This encodes CASSSVRDALQRNIQYF.

The chain links TRBV28 to TRBJ2-7; 7 nucleotides align to TRBD2. The CDR3 consists of 15 residues. Germline loops: CDR1 MDHEN, CDR2 SYDVKM. With 6 bases clipped from V and 6 bases from J, the junction kept 14 bases outside the gene matches. The CDR3 reads CASSRVGLADGEQYF. The CDR3 DNA reads as TGTGCCAGCAGCCGCGTGGGCCTAGCGGACGGCGAGCAGTACTTC.

As DNA, the CDR3 is TGCGCCAGCAGCTCGGCGACAGGGGATATTCAGTACTTC. This gives the protein CASSSATGDIQYF. The chain has TRBV5-1 and TRBJ2-4; 8 bases line up with TRBD1. This CDR3 is 13 amino acids long. In germline, CDR1 is SGHRS, CDR2 YFSETQ. After removal of 3 bases from V and 10 bases from J, the junction contained 6 bases not matched to a gene.

V and J are TRBV6-5 and TRBJ1-5; no clear D gene. The V end lost 3 bases, the J end lost 7 bases, and 10 bases lay between the germline ends. CDR3 length equals 13 residues. The germline CDR1 and CDR2 sequences are MNHEY and SVGAGI. For the CDR3, the DNA is TGTGCCAGCAGTTATACGGGAGGCCAGCCCCAGCATTTT. This gives the protein CASSYTGGQPQHF.

The chain combines TRBV4-1 with TRBJ1-1; no clear D gene. Trimming removed 5 bases at V and 0 bases at J, with 13 bases between. Germline V gene sequence: CDR1 MGHRA, CDR2 YSYEKL. The CDR3 spans 15 residues. The CDR3 here is CASSVDRHLNTEAFF. The CDR3 DNA reads TGCGCCAGCAGCGTAGATAGACACTTGAACACTGAAGCTTTCTTT.